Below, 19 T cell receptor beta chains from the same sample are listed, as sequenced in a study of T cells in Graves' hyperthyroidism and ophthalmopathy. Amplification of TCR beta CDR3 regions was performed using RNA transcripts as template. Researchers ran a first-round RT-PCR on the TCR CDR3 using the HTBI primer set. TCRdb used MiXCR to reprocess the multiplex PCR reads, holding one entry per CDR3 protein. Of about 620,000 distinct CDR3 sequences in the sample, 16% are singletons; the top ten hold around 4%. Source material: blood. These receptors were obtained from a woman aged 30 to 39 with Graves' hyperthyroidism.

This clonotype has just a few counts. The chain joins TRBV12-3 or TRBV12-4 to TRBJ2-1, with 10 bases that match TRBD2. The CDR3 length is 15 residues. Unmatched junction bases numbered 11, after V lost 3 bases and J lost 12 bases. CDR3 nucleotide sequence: TGTGCCAGCAGTTTTAGGCTAGCGGGAGAGGTTTTGCAGTTCTTC. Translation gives CASSFRLAGEVLQFF.

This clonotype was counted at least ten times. The CDR3 DNA is TGTGCCAGCAGCTTAGCCTCTGGATATGGCTACACCTTC. Translating it yields CASSLASGYGYTF. The chain is built from TRBV11-1 and TRBJ1-2; D remains unclear. CDR1 SGHAT and CDR2 FQDESV come from the germline V gene (reference sequence). The V gene lost 0 bases and the J gene lost 5 bases, with 7 bases spanning the gap. The CDR3 loop spans 13 amino acids.

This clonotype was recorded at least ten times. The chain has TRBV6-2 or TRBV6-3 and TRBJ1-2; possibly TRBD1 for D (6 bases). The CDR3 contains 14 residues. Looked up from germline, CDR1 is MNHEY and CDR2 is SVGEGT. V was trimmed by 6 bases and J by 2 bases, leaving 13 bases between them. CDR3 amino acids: CASRAAGGNYGYTF. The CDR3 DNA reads TGTGCCAGCAGGGCGGCCGGGGGCAACTATGGCTACACCTTC.

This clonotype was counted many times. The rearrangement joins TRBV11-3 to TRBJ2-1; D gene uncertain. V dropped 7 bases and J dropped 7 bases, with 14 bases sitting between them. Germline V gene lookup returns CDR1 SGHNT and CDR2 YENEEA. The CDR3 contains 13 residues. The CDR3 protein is CASKFRPLNEQFF. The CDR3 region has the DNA TGTGCCAGCAAATTCCGCCCACTTAATGAGCAGTTCTTC. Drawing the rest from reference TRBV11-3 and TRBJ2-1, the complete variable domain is EAGVVQSPRYKIIEKKQPVAFWCNPISGHNTLYWYLQNLGQGPELLIRYENEEAVDDSQLPKDRFSAERLKGVDSTLKIQPAELGDSAVYLCASKFRPLNEQFFGPGTRLTVL.

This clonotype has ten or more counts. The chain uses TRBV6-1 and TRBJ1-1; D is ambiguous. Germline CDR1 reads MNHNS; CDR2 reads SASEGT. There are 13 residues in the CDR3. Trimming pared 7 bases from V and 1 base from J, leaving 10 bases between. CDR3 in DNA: TGTGCCAGCATGGACTGGAAGAACACTGAAGCTTTCTTT. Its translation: CASMDWKNTEAFF.

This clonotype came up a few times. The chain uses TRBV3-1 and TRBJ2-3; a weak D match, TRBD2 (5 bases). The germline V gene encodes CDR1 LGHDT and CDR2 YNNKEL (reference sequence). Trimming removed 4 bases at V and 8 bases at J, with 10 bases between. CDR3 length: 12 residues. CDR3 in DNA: TGTGCCAGCAGCCCTCAAGGAGGTACGCAGTATTTT. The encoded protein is CASSPQGGTQYF.

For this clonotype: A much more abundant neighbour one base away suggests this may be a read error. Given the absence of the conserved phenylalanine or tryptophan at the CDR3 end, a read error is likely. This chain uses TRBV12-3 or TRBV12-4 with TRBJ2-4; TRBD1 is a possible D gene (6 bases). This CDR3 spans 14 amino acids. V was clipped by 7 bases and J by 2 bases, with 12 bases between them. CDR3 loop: CASNTGNTKNIQYL. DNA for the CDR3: TGTGCCAGCAATACAGGGAACACCAAAAACATTCAGTACCTC.

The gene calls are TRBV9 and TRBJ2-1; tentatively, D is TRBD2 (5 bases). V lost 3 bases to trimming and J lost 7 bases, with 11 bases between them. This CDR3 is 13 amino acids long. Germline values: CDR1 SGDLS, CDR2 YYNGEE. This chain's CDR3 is CASSGRVGNEQFF. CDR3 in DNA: TGTGCCAGCAGCGGGCGGGTAGGAAATGAGCAGTTCTTC. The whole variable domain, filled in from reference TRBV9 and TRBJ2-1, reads DSGVTQTPKHLITATGQRVTLRCSPRSGDLSVYWYQQSLDQGLQFLIQYYNGEERAKGNILERFSAQQFPDLHSELNLSSLELGDSALYFCASSGRVGNEQFFGPGTRLTVL.

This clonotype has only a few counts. CDR3 sequence: CASSSGLSSGANVLTF. The CDR3 coding sequence is TGTGCCAGCTCAAGCGGGCTCTCCTCTGGGGCCAACGTCCTGACTTTC. The genes are TRBV18 and TRBJ2-6; perhaps TRBD2 as D (6 bases). The CDR3 runs 16 residues. Per germline, CDR1 KGHSH and CDR2 LQKENI. V was trimmed by 5 bases and J by 0 bases, leaving 11 bases between them. The full variable domain, its missing parts supplied by reference TRBV18 and TRBJ2-6, is NAGVMQNPRHLVRRRGQEARLRCSPMKGHSHVYWYRQLPEEGLKFMVYLQKENIIDESGMPKERFSAEFPKEGPSILRIQQVVRGDSAAYFCASSSGLSSGANVLTFGAGSRLTVL.

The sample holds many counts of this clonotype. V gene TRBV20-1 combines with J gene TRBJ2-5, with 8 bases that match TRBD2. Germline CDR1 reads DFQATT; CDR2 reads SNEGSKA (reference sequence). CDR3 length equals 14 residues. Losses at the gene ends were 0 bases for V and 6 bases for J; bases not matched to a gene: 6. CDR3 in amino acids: CSARESGRRKTQYF. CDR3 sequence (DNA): TGCAGTGCTAGAGAAAGCGGGAGAAGAAAGACCCAGTACTTC.

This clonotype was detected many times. The CDR3 loop reads CASSPGQISGYTF. In DNA form, the CDR3 reads TGTGCCAGCAGCCCTGGACAGATTAGTGGCTACACCTTC. The V call is TRBV5-6, the J call TRBJ1-2; maybe TRBD1 (6 bases). The CDR3 is 13 amino acids. V was shortened by 4 bases and J by 7 bases, with 14 bases between the two germline ends. Per the germline V gene, CDR1 is SGHDT and CDR2 is YYEEEE.

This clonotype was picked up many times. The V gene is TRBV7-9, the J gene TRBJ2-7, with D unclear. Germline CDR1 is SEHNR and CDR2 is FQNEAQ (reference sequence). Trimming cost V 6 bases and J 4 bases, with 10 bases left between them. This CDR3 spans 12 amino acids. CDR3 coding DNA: TGTGCCAGCAGTTGGCGGTCGTACGAGCAGTACTTC. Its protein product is CASSWRSYEQYF.

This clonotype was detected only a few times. The CDR3 reads CASRTGADYYNSPLHF. The CDR3 nucleotides are TGTGCCAGCAGAACTGGGGCAGACTACTATAATTCACCCCTCCACTTT. V gene TRBV28 combines with J gene TRBJ1-6, with D possibly matching TRBD1 (5 bases). Germline V gives CDR1 MDHEN, CDR2 SYDVKM. This CDR3 is 16 amino acids long. Deletions cut 6 bases from V and 3 bases from J, with 15 bases between.

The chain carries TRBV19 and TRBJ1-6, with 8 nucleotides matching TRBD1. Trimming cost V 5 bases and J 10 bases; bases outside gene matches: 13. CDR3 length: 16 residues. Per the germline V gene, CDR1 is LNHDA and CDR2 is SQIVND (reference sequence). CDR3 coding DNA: TGTGCCAGTAGTCTAAATTCCGGACAGGGCGTCTCACCCCTCCACTTT. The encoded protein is CASSLNSGQGVSPLHF. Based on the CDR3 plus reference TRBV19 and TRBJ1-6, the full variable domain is DGGITQSPKYLFRKEGQNVTLSCEQNLNHDAMYWYRQDPGQGLRLIYYSQIVNDFQKGDIAEGYSVSREKKESFPLTVTSAQKNPTAFYLCASSLNSGQGVSPLHFGNGTRLTVT.

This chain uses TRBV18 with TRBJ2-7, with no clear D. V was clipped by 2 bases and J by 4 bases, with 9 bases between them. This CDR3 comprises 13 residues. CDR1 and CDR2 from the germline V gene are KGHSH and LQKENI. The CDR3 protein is CASSPFCSYEQYF. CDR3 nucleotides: TGTGCCAGCTCACCATTCTGTTCATACGAGCAGTACTTC. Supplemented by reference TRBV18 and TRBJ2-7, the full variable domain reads NAGVMQNPRHLVRRRGQEARLRCSPMKGHSHVYWYRQLPEEGLKFMVYLQKENIIDESGMPKERFSAEFPKEGPSILRIQQVVRGDSAAYFCASSPFCSYEQYFGPGTRLTVT.

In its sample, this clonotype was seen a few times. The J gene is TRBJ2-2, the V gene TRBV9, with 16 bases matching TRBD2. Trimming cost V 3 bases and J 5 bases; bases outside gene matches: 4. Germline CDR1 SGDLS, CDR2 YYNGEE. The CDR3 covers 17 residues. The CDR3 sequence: CASSAGTSGRGTGELFF. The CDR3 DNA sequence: TGTGCCAGCAGCGCGGGGACTAGCGGGAGGGGAACCGGGGAGCTGTTTTTT.

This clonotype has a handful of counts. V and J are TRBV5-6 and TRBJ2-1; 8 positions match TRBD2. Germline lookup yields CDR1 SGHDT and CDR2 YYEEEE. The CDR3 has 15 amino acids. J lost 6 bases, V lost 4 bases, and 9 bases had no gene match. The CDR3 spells CASSEGTSTPNEQFF. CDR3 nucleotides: TGTGCCAGCAGCGAAGGGACTAGTACCCCCAATGAGCAGTTCTTC.

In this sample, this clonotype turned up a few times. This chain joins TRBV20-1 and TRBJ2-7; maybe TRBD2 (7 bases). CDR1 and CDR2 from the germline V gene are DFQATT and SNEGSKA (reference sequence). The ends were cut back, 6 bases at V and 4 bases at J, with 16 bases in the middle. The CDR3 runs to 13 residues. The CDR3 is CSAGGGGEYEQYF. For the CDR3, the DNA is TGCAGTGCCGGGGGCGGGGGCGAGTACGAGCAGTACTTC.

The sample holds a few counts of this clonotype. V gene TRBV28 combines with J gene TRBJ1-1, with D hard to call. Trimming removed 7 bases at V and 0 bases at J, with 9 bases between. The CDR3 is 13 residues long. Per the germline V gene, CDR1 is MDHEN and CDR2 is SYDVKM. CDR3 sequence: CASNPPMNTEAFF. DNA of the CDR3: TGTGCCAGCAATCCCCCCATGAACACTGAAGCTTTCTTT.